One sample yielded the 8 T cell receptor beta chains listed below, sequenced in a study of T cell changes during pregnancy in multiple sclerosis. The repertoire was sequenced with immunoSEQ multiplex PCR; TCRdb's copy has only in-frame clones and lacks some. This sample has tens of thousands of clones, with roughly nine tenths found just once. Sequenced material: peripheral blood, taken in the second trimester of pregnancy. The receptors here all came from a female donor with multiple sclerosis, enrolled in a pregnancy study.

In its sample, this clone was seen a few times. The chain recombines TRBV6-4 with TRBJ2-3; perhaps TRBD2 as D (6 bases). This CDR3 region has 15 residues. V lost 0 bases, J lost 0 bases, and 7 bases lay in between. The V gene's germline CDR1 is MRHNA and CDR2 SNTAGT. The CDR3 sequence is CASSDSAGSTDTQYF. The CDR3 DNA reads TGTGCCAGCAGTGACTCGGCGGGAAGCACAGATACGCAGTATTTT.

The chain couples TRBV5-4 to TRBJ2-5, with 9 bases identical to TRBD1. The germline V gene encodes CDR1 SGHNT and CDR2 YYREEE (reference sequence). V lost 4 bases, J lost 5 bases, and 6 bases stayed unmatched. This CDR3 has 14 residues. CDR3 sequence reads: CASSLPTGGETQYF. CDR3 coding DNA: TGTGCCAGCAGCCTACCGACAGGGGGGGAGACCCAGTACTTC.

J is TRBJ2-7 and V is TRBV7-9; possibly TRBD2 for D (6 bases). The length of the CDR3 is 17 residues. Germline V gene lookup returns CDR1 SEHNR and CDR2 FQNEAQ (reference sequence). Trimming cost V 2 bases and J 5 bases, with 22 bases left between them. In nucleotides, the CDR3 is TGTGCCAGCAGCTTAACCCGATCGTGGAGGGACGCGAACGAGCAGTACTTC. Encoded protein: CASSLTRSWRDANEQYF.

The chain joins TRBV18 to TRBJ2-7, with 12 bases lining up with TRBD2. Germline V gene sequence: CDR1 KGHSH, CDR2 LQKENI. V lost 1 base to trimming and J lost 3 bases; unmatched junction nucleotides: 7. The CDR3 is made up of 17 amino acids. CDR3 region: CASSPRLAGASFYEQYF. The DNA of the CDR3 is TGTGCCAGCTCACCACGACTAGCGGGAGCGTCCTTCTACGAGCAGTACTTC.

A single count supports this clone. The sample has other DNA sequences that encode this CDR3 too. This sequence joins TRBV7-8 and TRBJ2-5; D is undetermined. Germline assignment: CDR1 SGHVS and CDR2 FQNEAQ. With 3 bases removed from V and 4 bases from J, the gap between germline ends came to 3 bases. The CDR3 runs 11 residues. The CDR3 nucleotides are TGTGCCAGCAGCTTCAGAGAGACCCAGTACTTC. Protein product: CASSFRETQYF. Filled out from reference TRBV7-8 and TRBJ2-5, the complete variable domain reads GAGVSQSPRYKVAKRGQDVALRCDPISGHVSLFWYQQALGQGPEFLTYFQNEAQLDKSGLPSDRFFAERPEGSVSTLKIQRTQQEDSAVYLCASSFRETQYFGPGTRLLVL.

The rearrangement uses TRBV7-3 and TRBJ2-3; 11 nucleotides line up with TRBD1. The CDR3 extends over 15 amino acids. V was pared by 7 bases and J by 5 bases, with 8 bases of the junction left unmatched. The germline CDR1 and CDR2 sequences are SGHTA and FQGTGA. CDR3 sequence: CASTQGQGGVDTQYF. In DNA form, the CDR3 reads TGTGCCAGCACCCAGGGACAGGGGGGGGTAGATACGCAGTATTTT.

This CDR3 is CASSLSFGVSGYEQYF. In nucleotides, the CDR3 is TGTGCCAGCAGCTTAAGCTTCGGGGTTTCAGGCTACGAGCAGTACTTC. V usage is TRBV7-8 and J usage is TRBJ2-7, with D maybe TRBD2 (5 bases). CDR1 SGHVS and CDR2 FQNEAQ come from the germline V gene. V lost 2 bases and J 3 bases, leaving 17 bases between the germline ends. This CDR3 is built from 16 residues.

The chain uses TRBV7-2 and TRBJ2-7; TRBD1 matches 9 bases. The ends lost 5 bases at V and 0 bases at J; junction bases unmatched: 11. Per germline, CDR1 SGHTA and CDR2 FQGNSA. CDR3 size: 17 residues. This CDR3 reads CASSTGTGREISYEQYF. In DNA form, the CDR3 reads TGTGCCAGCAGCACAGGGACAGGGCGGGAGATCTCCTACGAGCAGTACTTC.